One and the same sample provided the 17 T cell receptor beta chains below, sequenced in a study of chemoradiotherapy in HPV16-positive cancers. Repertoires were generated with immunoSEQ multiplex PCR, while TCRdb's copy carries only in-frame clones and drops some. The sample lists about 68,000 clones; more than 70% were seen once. The sequencing here drew on blood, taken from a patient who underwent chemoradiotherapy. The receptor set was obtained from a human donor with HPV-associated anogenital cancer.

The CDR3 DNA sequence: TGCGCCAGCAGTGAAGTCATTATGGCGGCCAATGAGCAGTTCTTC. It translates to CASSEVIMAANEQFF. The chain is built from TRBV10-2 and TRBJ2-1; no firm D call. V was clipped by 3 bases and J by 6 bases, with 15 bases between them. Germline values: CDR1 WSHSY, CDR2 SAAADI. The CDR3 covers 15 residues.

The chain combines TRBV27 with TRBJ2-1; 7 bases fit TRBD2. J lost 4 bases, V lost 2 bases, and 5 bases had no gene match. The CDR3 extends over 15 amino acids. Germline loops: CDR1 MNHEY, CDR2 SMNVEV (reference sequence). The CDR3 DNA reads as TGTGCCAGCAGTTTAGGACTAGAGGGTTACAATGAGCAGTTCTTC. It codes for CASSLGLEGYNEQFF.

The rearrangement links TRBV29-1 to TRBJ1-4; no firm D call. V was pared by 4 bases and J by 7 bases, with 16 bases between. The CDR3 has 14 amino acids. Germline CDR1 and CDR2: SQVTM and ANQGSEA. CDR3 nucleotide sequence: TGCAGCGTTGGTGTCGCCGGTGGAGGTGAAAAACTGTTTTTT. This gives the protein CSVGVAGGGEKLFF.

The chain's CDR3 is CASSLAYSGYTF. CDR3 DNA sequence: TGTGCCAGCAGCTTGGCCTACAGTGGCTACACCTTC. The chain has TRBV5-4 and TRBJ1-2; no reliable D call. The germline V gene has CDR1 SGHNT and CDR2 YYREEE (reference sequence). The CDR3 has 12 amino acids. V was cut by 0 bases and J by 7 bases, with 7 bases left in between.

V and J are TRBV19 and TRBJ2-6; D uncertain. Germline V gives CDR1 LNHDA, CDR2 SQIVND (reference sequence). Trimming removed 0 bases at V and 3 bases at J, with 6 bases between. This CDR3 has 15 amino acids. Written as DNA, the CDR3 is TGTGCCAGTAGTATAGATAGGGTTGGGGCCAACGTCCTGACTTTC. Protein product: CASSIDRVGANVLTF.

This rearrangement joins TRBV19 to TRBJ2-7, with 9 bases matching TRBD1. The germline V gene has CDR1 LNHDA and CDR2 SQIVND (reference sequence). The CDR3 length is 15 residues. V was pared by 5 bases and J by 6 bases, with 11 bases of the junction left unmatched. In DNA form, the CDR3 reads TGTGCCAGTAGTGCCGGGCGGACAGGGGCGGCCGAGCAGTACTTC. The encoded protein is CASSAGRTGAAEQYF.

V gene TRBV28 combines with J gene TRBJ2-1; 13 nucleotides align to TRBD2. With 4 bases clipped from V and 8 bases from J, the junction kept 2 bases outside the gene matches. Germline V gene lookup returns CDR1 MDHEN and CDR2 SYDVKM. The CDR3 extends over 14 amino acids. The CDR3 here is CASSWTSGSDEQFF. CDR3 nucleotide sequence: TGTGCCAGCAGTTGGACTAGCGGGAGTGATGAGCAGTTCTTC. Drawing the rest from reference TRBV28 and TRBJ2-1, the complete variable domain is DVKVTQSSRYLVKRTGEKVFLECVQDMDHENMFWYRQDPGLGLRLIYFSYDVKMKEKGDIPEGYSVSREKKERFSLILESASTNQTSMYLCASSWTSGSDEQFFGPGTRLTVL.

The chain has TRBV6-5 and TRBJ2-5; 11 nucleotides line up with TRBD2. Germline assignment: CDR1 MNHEY and CDR2 SVGAGI. V shed 4 bases, J shed 3 bases, and the junction held 4 bases outside the gene matches. The CDR3 consists of 15 residues. CDR3 loop: CASSSLAGGEETQYF. CDR3 DNA: TGTGCCAGCAGTTCCCTAGCGGGGGGCGAAGAGACCCAGTACTTC.

This clone was recorded once. The gene calls are TRBV27 and TRBJ2-7; 7 positions match TRBD2. Germline lookup yields CDR1 MNHEY and CDR2 SMNVEV (reference sequence). V dropped 5 bases and J dropped 8; count of bases not matched to a gene: 9. The CDR3 totals 13 residues. Here the CDR3 DNA reads TGTGCCAGCAGTCCAAGGACTAGAGGCCAGCAGTACTTC. It encodes CASSPRTRGQQYF.

The sample holds one count of this clone. V and J are TRBV28 and TRBJ2-5; TRBD1 matches at 10 bases. CDR3 length equals 17 residues. Germline trimming cut 7 bases from V and 2 bases from J; bases unmatched to any gene: 13. Germline CDR1 and CDR2: MDHEN and SYDVKM. The CDR3 DNA is TGTGCCAGCAACCCCTTGGACCTGGGACAGGGGCAAGAGACCCAGTACTTC. This encodes CASNPLDLGQGQETQYF.

This chain links TRBV25-1 with TRBJ2-1, with D perhaps matching TRBD1 or TRBD2 (7 bases each). Trimming took 3 bases from V and 8 from J, leaving 17 bases between them. From germline, CDR1 is MGHDK and CDR2 SYGVNS. The CDR3 covers 15 residues. Written as DNA, the CDR3 is TGTGCCAGCAGTGAGGGAGGGGGCCCCAGGGATGAGCAGTTCTTC. Its translation is CASSEGGGPRDEQFF.

This chain uses TRBV6-6 with TRBJ2-1; 12 bases line up with TRBD2. The CDR3 runs to 16 residues. Germline loops: CDR1 MNHNY, CDR2 SVGAGI (reference sequence). V trimming: 6 bases; J trimming: 7 bases; junction bases outside the gene matches: 10. CDR3 sequence: CASSRATSGSSNEQFF. In nucleotides, the CDR3 is TGTGCCAGCAGCCGTGCGACTAGCGGGAGTTCTAATGAGCAGTTCTTC.

The rearrangement uses TRBV20-1 and TRBJ2-7, with D tentatively TRBD2 (5 bases). The CDR3 has 11 residues. Germline V CDR1 and CDR2: DFQATT, SNEGSKA (reference sequence). V lost 7 bases to trimming and J lost 6 bases, with 13 bases between them. CDR3 DNA sequence: TGCAGTGGCCGGGAAGGAACCGAGCAGTACTTC. This encodes CSGREGTEQYF.

In its sample, this clone was seen once. The V call is TRBV7-2, the J call TRBJ2-5; 12 nucleotides line up with TRBD1. The CDR3 consists of 16 residues. J gave up 4 bases and V 6 bases, and 9 bases lay outside the gene matches. Germline V gene data show CDR1 as SGHTA and CDR2 as FQGNSA. The CDR3 loop reads CASRSGQGAIGETQYF. CDR3 nucleotides: TGTGCCAGCAGGTCGGGACAGGGGGCGATTGGAGAGACCCAGTACTTC.

J is TRBJ2-3 and V is TRBV19; the D gene is possibly TRBD1 (6 bases). V shed 5 bases and J shed 3 bases, with 15 bases lying between them. CDR3 length: 15 amino acids. CDR1 is LNHDA, CDR2 SQIVND, per germline (reference sequence). The CDR3 region is CASSLQGDRTDTQYF. CDR3 DNA: TGTGCCAGTAGTCTACAGGGAGATAGAACAGATACGCAGTATTTT.

The V and J genes are TRBV15 and TRBJ1-4, with TRBD1 matching 9 bases. The CDR3 runs to 17 residues. J gave up 6 bases and V 0 bases, and 8 bases lay outside the gene matches. Germline CDR1 and CDR2: LNHNV and YYDKDF (reference sequence). CDR3 sequence reads: CATSRDLRQGGDEKLFF. The CDR3 DNA reads TGTGCCACCAGCAGAGATCTCCGACAGGGGGGTGATGAAAAACTGTTTTTT.

This clone occurred once. The J gene is TRBJ2-7, the V gene TRBV4-1; maybe TRBD1 (7 bases). Deletions cut 0 bases from V and 3 bases from J, with 18 bases between. The CDR3 has 17 amino acids. Germline loops: CDR1 MGHRA, CDR2 YSYEKL. The CDR3 reads CASSQDLGGTVGYEQYF. CDR3 nucleotides: TGCGCCAGCAGCCAAGATCTTGGAGGGACAGTAGGCTACGAGCAGTACTTC.